The next 17 T cell receptor beta chains were all read from a single sample in a study of CD8 T cells in ankylosing spondylitis. General observations from the study: Within ankylosing spondylitis blood, a TCR beta motif made up of roughly eight highly homologous variants appeared to be characteristic.

Using its own MiXCR run on the 5' RACE reads, TCRdb lists one record per CDR3 protein. The sample has roughly 300,000 distinct CDR3 sequences, less than 10% seen once; the top ten hold roughly 14%. Their antigens remain unidentified. Sequenced material: blood, either unsorted or a sorted T cell fraction (not recorded which). Receptor source: a male donor with ankylosing spondylitis.

This clonotype was observed a handful of times. The V and J genes are TRBV29-1 and TRBJ2-7; D is unclear. Trimming took off 1 base at V and 2 bases at J, with 12 bases between the two ends. Germline CDR1 is SQVTM and CDR2 is ANQGSEA. The CDR3 is made up of 14 amino acids. The CDR3 nucleotides read TGCAGCGTTGAAGGGACCGGGTCAACCTACGAGCAGTACTTC. Protein sequence: CSVEGTGSTYEQYF.

V gene TRBV7-2 combines with J gene TRBJ2-7; D gene ambiguous. Looked up from germline, CDR1 is SGHTA and CDR2 is FQGNSA. V shed 0 bases and J shed 6 bases, with 12 bases lying between them. The CDR3 is made up of 14 amino acids. In DNA form, the CDR3 reads TGTGCCAGCAGCTTAGCGGGTTCCTTTCGCGAGCAGTACTTC. Translating gives CASSLAGSFREQYF. Full variable domain (outside the CDR3, taken from reference TRBV7-2 and TRBJ2-7): GAGVSQSPSNKVTEKGKDVELRCDPISGHTALYWYRQSLGQGLEFLIYFQGNSAPDKSGLPSDRFSAERTGGSVSTLTIQRTQQEDSAVYLCASSLAGSFREQYFGPGTRLTVT.

This clonotype was counted ten times or more. The V and J genes are TRBV12-3 or TRBV12-4 and TRBJ2-3, with 7 bases lining up with TRBD1. The CDR3 is 13 amino acids. Trimming took 6 bases from V and 4 from J; bases not matched to a gene: 4. As DNA, the CDR3 is TGTGCCAGCAGCTTGACAGGGCCAGATACGCAGTATTTT. It codes for CASSLTGPDTQYF.

This clonotype occurred many times. This chain joins TRBV12-3 or TRBV12-4 and TRBJ1-1; 7 positions agree with TRBD1. CDR3 size: 13 residues. With V trimmed by 2 bases and J by 5 bases, 2 bases remained unmatched. The CDR3 loop is CASSLQGETEAFF. CDR3 coding DNA: TGTGCCAGCAGTTTACAGGGGGAGACTGAAGCTTTCTTT.

The chain joins TRBV10-3 to TRBJ2-3, with TRBD2 identical over 10 bases. Per the germline V gene, CDR1 is ENHRY and CDR2 is SYGVKD. The CDR3 consists of 17 residues. J gave up 2 bases and V 3 bases, and 8 bases lay outside the gene matches. The CDR3 region has the DNA TGTGCCATCAGTGACCGCGGCAGCGGGAGGGCCACAGATACGCAGTATTTT. This translates into CAISDRGSGRATDTQYF.

The table lists this clonotype with a few counts. The rearrangement links TRBV20-1 to TRBJ1-1, with D perhaps TRBD1 (5 bases). Germline V lookup: CDR1 DFQATT, CDR2 SNEGSKA (reference sequence). The CDR3 sequence is 16 residues long. V was trimmed by 1 base and J by 1 base, leaving 16 bases between them. The chain's CDR3 is CSARVTAGRGNTEAFF. In nucleotides, the CDR3 is TGCAGTGCTAGAGTGACAGCTGGGCGGGGGAACACTGAAGCTTTCTTT.

This clonotype was found many times. This chain links TRBV27 with TRBJ2-1; 12 nucleotides line up with TRBD2. Trimming removed 6 bases from V and 8 bases from J; junction bases left unmatched: 8. The CDR3 runs to 15 residues. Germline loops: CDR1 MNHEY, CDR2 SMNVEV (reference sequence). CDR3 residues: CASRYLAGGFDEQFF. In DNA form, the CDR3 reads TGTGCCAGCAGATATCTAGCGGGGGGGTTCGATGAGCAGTTCTTC.

This rearrangement joins TRBV6-1 to TRBJ2-7; a possible D gene is TRBD2 (6 bases). The CDR3 has 17 residues. The germline gives CDR1 MNHNS, CDR2 SASEGT. The germline V and J ends were trimmed by 6 bases and 0 bases, with 21 bases remaining between them. The CDR3 is CASRPMYGRGSSYEQYF. CDR3 nucleotide sequence: TGTGCCAGCAGACCGATGTATGGGCGGGGAAGCTCCTACGAGCAGTACTTC.

This clonotype has just a few counts. This chain links TRBV19 with TRBJ1-4; no clear D. The CDR3 is 15 residues long. V dropped 9 bases and J dropped 0 bases, with 14 bases sitting between them. In germline, CDR1 is LNHDA, CDR2 SQIVND (reference sequence). The CDR3 DNA reads as TGTGCCAGCTCCCTGGGCAGAGCAACTAATGAAAAACTGTTTTTT. The encoded protein is CASSLGRATNEKLFF.

The chain is built from TRBV2 and TRBJ2-7; 9 bases map to TRBD1. The CDR3 has 13 amino acids. CDR1 and CDR2 (germline): SNHLY, FYNNEI. With 4 bases clipped from V and 5 bases from J, the junction kept 3 bases outside the gene matches. CDR3 bases: TGTGCCAGCAGTGGGACAGGGGTGAACGAGCAGTACTTC. Translated, it gives CASSGTGVNEQYF.

The J gene is TRBJ1-1, the V gene TRBV19, with D possibly matching TRBD1 (5 bases). This CDR3 is 14 amino acids long. Germline CDR1 reads LNHDA; CDR2 reads SQIVND (reference sequence). Trimming removed 5 bases at V and 2 bases at J, with 12 bases between. The chain's CDR3 is CASSPQTVNTEAFF. The CDR3 coding sequence is TGTGCCAGTAGTCCCCAGACAGTCAACACTGAAGCTTTCTTT.

The V gene is TRBV6-2 or TRBV6-3, the J gene TRBJ2-7; D not resolved. V was shortened by 0 bases and J by 7 bases, with 10 bases between the two germline ends. Germline CDR1 MNHEY, CDR2 SVGEGT. CDR3 length: 13 residues. DNA for the CDR3: TGTGCCAGCAGTTACTCGAGCTCCCTGGAGCAGTACTTC. Its protein is CASSYSSSLEQYF.

This clonotype was counted between two and nine times. The chain is built from TRBV10-3 and TRBJ2-7; 9 bases are a match to TRBD1. Germline V gives CDR1 ENHRY, CDR2 SYGVKD. V shed 2 bases, J shed 7 bases, and the junction held 6 bases outside the gene matches. The CDR3 length is 14 residues. The CDR3 coding sequence is TGTGCCATCAGTGAGCCGGGACAGGGCTCGGAGCAGTACTTC. Protein product: CAISEPGQGSEQYF.

This clonotype has only a few counts. CDR3 nucleotide sequence: TGTGCCAGCAGCCAACGCGGGCCCCAATACAATGAGCAGTTCTTC. As protein: CASSQRGPQYNEQFF. This rearrangement joins TRBV3-1 to TRBJ2-1, with D maybe TRBD2 (5 bases). Germline V lookup: CDR1 LGHDT, CDR2 YNNKEL (reference sequence). The V end lost 2 bases, the J end lost 4 bases, and 12 bases lay between the germline ends. The CDR3 spans 15 residues.

This chain joins TRBV4-1 and TRBJ2-1; 8 bases agree with TRBD2. There are 14 residues in the CDR3. Trimming cost V 10 bases and J 0 bases; bases outside gene matches: 5. The germline CDR1 and CDR2 sequences are MGHRA and YSYEKL. The CDR3 nucleotides are TGCGCCACAACAGGGACTAGCTCCTACAATGAGCAGTTCTTC. This gives the protein CATTGTSSYNEQFF.

On this clonotype: A junction end diverges from the germline sequence, so it may reflect a read error. The chain carries TRBV7-9 and TRBJ2-7; weak D call: TRBD1 (6 bases). This CDR3 is 10 amino acids long. Germline loops: CDR1 SEHNR, CDR2 FQNEAQ (reference sequence). The CDR3 nucleotides read TGTGCCAGCAGCCCGACAGGCGCCGACTTC. Translated, it gives CASSPTGADF.

Only a few counts were recorded for this clonotype. This chain uses TRBV13 with TRBJ1-1; D is ambiguous. Trimming removed 5 bases at V and 3 bases at J, with 10 bases between. Germline CDR1 is PRHDT and CDR2 is FYEKMQ (reference sequence). The CDR3 is made up of 13 amino acids. The CDR3 nucleotides read TGTGCCAGCAGCGAAGGGAGTGACACTGAAGCTTTCTTT. This encodes CASSEGSDTEAFF.